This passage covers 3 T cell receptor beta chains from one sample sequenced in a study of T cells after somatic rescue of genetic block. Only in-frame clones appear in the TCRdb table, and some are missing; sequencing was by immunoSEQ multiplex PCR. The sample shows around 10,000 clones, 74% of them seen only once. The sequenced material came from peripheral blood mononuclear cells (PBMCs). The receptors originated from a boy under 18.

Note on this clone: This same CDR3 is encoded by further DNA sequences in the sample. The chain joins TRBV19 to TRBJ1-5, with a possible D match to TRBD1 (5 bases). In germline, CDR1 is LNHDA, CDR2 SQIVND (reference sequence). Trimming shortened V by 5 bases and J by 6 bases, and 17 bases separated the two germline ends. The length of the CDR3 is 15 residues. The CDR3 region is CASSFGQGSGQPQHF. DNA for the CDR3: TGTGCCAGTAGTTTCGGGCAGGGAAGTGGTCAGCCCCAGCATTTT.

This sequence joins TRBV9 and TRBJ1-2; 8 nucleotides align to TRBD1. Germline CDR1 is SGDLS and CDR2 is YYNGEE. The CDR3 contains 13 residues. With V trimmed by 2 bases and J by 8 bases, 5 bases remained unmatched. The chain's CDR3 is CASSVGTGEGYTF. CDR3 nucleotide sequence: TGTGCCAGCAGCGTCGGGACAGGAGAAGGCTACACCTTC.

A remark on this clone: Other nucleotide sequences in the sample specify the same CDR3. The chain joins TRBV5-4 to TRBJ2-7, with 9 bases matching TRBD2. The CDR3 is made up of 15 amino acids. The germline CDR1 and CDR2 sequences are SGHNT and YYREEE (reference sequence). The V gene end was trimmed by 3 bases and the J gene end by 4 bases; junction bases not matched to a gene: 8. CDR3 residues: CASSSGLAGIYEQYF. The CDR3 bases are TGTGCCAGCAGCTCCGGGCTAGCGGGGATATACGAGCAGTACTTC. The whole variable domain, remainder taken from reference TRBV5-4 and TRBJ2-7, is ETGVTQSPTHLIKTRGQQVTLRCSSQSGHNTVSWYQQALGQGPQFIFQYYREEENGRGNFPPRFSGLQFPNYSSELNVNALELDDSALYLCASSSGLAGIYEQYFGPGTRLTVT.